This T cell receptor beta chain was sequenced in a study of naive and memory T cell subsets. The SP2 primer and nested alpha and beta constant region primers amplified ligated cDNA in four rounds. Alpha and beta constant region primers primed reverse transcription for blood and skin samples. TCRdb reprocessed the 5' RACE reads with MiXCR, giving one entry per CDR3 protein. The data hold 60,000 or so distinct CDR3 sequences, with approximately 6.6% observed a single time. Study-level results: The RNA method is potentially sensitive to activation and differentiation changes.

The CDR3 is made up of 13 amino acids. Germline CDR1 and CDR2: KGHSH and LQKENI. V shed 2 bases and J shed 6 bases, with 9 bases lying between them. An oligonucleotide containing a UMI was ligated to the 3' end of TCR cDNA. Whole-blood samples were less than 3 ml of peripheral blood from healthy adult volunteers. Unsorted total RNA, roughly 1 to 1000 ng, was DNase treated before reverse transcription. To note about this clonotype: Its matching antigen is unknown.

This clonotype was obtained from a male donor in good health. The chain is built from TRBV18 and TRBJ2-3; D gene uncertain. CDR3 coding DNA: TGTGCCAGCTCACCAGGGGAAGGCGATACGCAGTATTTT. It specifies CASSPGEGDTQYF.